This T cell receptor (beta chain) was recorded in a study of PD-1 blockade in mismatch repair-deficient tumors. A word on this clone: Antigen specificity is unknown.

Trimming stripped 0 bases from V and 5 bases from J, with 9 bases between. Looked up from germline, CDR1 is SGHDT and CDR2 is YYEEEE. The CDR3 sequence is 13 residues long. Using immunoSEQ multiplex PCR, the repertoire was profiled, and TCRdb retains in-frame clones only, with some absent. Of thousands of clones listed, around 90% were seen once; the top ten hold approximately 12%. The time point was: roughly nine-day in vitro stimulation with candidate neoantigen peptide 7. The TCR-sequenced patients were a few responders to pembrolizumab. Cells were stimulated more than nine days with each of seven ELISpot-reactive neoantigens. Baseline for clone expansion was a parallel culture with no peptide. Study outcomes and limitations: Rapid post-treatment expansion, then contraction, generally preceding radiologic response, marked tumor-resident clones.

This receptor was obtained from an adult with mismatch repair-deficient cancer. V usage is TRBV5-6 and J usage is TRBJ2-7; unclear D gene. The source material was cells cultured in vitro, sampled from a patient treated with pembrolizumab. The CDR3 is CASSLVSLNEQYF. In DNA form, the CDR3 reads TGTGCCAGCAGCTTGGTCAGTCTCAACGAGCAGTACTTC.